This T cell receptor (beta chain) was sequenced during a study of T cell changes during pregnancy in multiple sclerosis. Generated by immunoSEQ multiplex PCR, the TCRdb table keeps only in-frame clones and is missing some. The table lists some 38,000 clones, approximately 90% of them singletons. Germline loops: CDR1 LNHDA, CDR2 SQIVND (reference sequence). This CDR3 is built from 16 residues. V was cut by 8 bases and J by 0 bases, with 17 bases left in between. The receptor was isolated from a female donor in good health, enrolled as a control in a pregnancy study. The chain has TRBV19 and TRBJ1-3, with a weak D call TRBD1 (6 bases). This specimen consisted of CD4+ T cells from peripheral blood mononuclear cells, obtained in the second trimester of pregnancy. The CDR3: CASVGGARNSGNTIYF. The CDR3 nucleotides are TGTGCCAGTGTGGGGGGGGCGAGAAACTCTGGAAACACCATATATTTT.